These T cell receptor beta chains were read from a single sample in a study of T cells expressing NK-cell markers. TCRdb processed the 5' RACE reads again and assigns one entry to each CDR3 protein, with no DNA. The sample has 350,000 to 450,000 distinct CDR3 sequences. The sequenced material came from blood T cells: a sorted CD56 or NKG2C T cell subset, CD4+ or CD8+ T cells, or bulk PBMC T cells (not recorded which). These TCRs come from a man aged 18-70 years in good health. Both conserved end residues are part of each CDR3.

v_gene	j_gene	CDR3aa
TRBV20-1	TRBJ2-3	CSAREWTDTQYF
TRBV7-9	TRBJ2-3	CASTGKTSGADTQYF
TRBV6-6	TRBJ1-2	CASSYSSDGYTF
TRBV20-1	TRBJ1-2	CSARWDREVDTF
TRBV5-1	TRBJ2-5	CASSPWTGRQETQYF
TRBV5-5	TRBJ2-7	CASTTLGSSYEQYF
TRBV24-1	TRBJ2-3	CATSDGGGAEDTQYF
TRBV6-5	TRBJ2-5	CASSSRTSGPQGTQYF
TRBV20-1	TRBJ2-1	CSARDRRRPTNNEQFF
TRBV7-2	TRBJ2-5	CASSYKPGAETQYF